The 13 T cell receptor beta chains given below trace back to one sample, sequenced in a study of cytomegalovirus exposure and HLA in healthy donors. The PCR used 60 Vbeta and 13 Jbeta primers. Method: immunoSEQ multiplex PCR; TCRdb's copy keeps in-frame clones and lacks some. This repertoire includes 130,000 to 150,000 clones. Sequencing used PBMCs. The receptors were sampled from a woman in her forties or fifties in good health and CMV-seronegative.

The chain is built from TRBV13 and TRBJ2-5; D might be TRBD1 (6 bases). Trimming removed 5 bases from V and 4 bases from J, with 11 bases in between. CDR1 PRHDT and CDR2 FYEKMQ come from the germline V gene (reference sequence). This CDR3 comprises 13 residues. CDR3 sequence reads: CASSIRTVETQYF. CDR3 in DNA: TGTGCCAGCAGCATCAGGACAGTAGAGACCCAGTACTTC.

The chain carries TRBV7-8 and TRBJ2-7, with 8 bases fitting TRBD2. Germline values: CDR1 SGHVS, CDR2 FQNEAQ. This CDR3 has 15 amino acids. The ends lost 5 bases at V and 4 bases at J; junction bases unmatched: 10. Here the CDR3 DNA reads TGTGCCAGCAGCCATGGGGCGGGAGGTACATACGAGCAGTACTTC. It specifies CASSHGAGGTYEQYF.

With respect to this clone: The same CDR3 arises from other DNA sequences in this sample as well. CDR3 sequence (DNA): TGTGCCAGCTCCTTTCGGGGAGGCCACGAGCAGTACTTC. It is translated as CASSFRGGHEQYF. The chain couples TRBV6-4 to TRBJ2-7, with TRBD2 as a possible D gene (6 bases). This CDR3 has 13 amino acids. Trimming shortened V by 8 bases and J by 5 bases, and 16 bases separated the two germline ends. Germline-derived CDR1 and CDR2 are MRHNA and SNTAGT.

This chain joins TRBV25-1 and TRBJ1-1; 10 bases align to TRBD1. With 9 bases clipped from V and 4 bases from J, the junction kept 11 bases outside the gene matches. The CDR3 is 15 residues long. The germline V gene has CDR1 MGHDK and CDR2 SYGVNS. The CDR3 sequence is CASTPVDRGLTEAFF. CDR3 DNA: TGTGCCAGTACCCCGGTCGACAGGGGGCTCACTGAAGCTTTCTTT.

This rearrangement joins TRBV9 to TRBJ2-3; 9 nucleotides match TRBD2. Germline trimming cut 0 bases from V and 0 bases from J; bases unmatched to any gene: 5. This CDR3 has 17 amino acids. Germline CDR1 is SGDLS and CDR2 is YYNGEE. CDR3 region: CASSVAPLAGSTDTQYF. As DNA, the CDR3 is TGTGCCAGCAGCGTAGCACCCCTAGCGGGGAGCACAGATACGCAGTATTTT.

The chain links TRBV5-4 to TRBJ1-2; D ambiguous. Trimming stripped 5 bases from V and 4 bases from J, with 21 bases between. Germline CDR1 and CDR2: SGHNT and YYREEE (reference sequence). This CDR3 has 16 residues. CDR3 bases: TGTGCCAGCAGTTCCGGTAGTGGGCAGGTGGCCTATGGCTACACCTTC. As protein: CASSSGSGQVAYGYTF.

On this clone: Other DNA sequences in the sample encode the same CDR3. The genes are TRBV7-9 and TRBJ1-1; unclear D gene. Germline V CDR1 and CDR2: SEHNR, FQNEAQ (reference sequence). V was trimmed by 1 base and J by 5 bases, leaving 8 bases between them. CDR3 length: 13 residues. CDR3: CASSLDGRTEAFF. The DNA for the CDR3 is TGTGCCAGCAGCTTAGATGGCAGGACTGAAGCTTTCTTT.

This chain connects TRBV6-5 to TRBJ1-2, with D possibly matching TRBD1 (6 bases). The CDR3 totals 16 residues. V shed 4 bases and J shed 2 bases, with 17 bases lying between them. Germline CDR1 MNHEY, CDR2 SVGAGI. Here the CDR3 DNA reads TGTGCCAGCAGTTCCACGCGATCAGACAGGAACTATGGCTACACCTTC. Translated, it gives CASSSTRSDRNYGYTF.

This chain links TRBV5-5 with TRBJ1-5; weak D call: TRBD1 (6 bases). Germline CDR1 is SGHKS and CDR2 is YYEKEE (reference sequence). The V and J ends lost 0 bases and 5 bases respectively, with 6 bases between them. This CDR3 has 13 amino acids. CDR3 nucleotides: TGTGCCAGCAGCTTGGACAGGGATCAGCCCCAGCATTTT. As protein: CASSLDRDQPQHF.

This sequence joins TRBV6-1 and TRBJ2-1, with D maybe TRBD2 (6 bases). There are 15 residues in the CDR3. Germline V lookup: CDR1 MNHNS, CDR2 SASEGT. V lost 4 bases, J lost 5 bases, and 15 bases lay in between. The CDR3 spells CASSVPGRGNNEQFF. The DNA of the CDR3 is TGTGCCAGCAGTGTCCCCGGGCGGGGTAACAATGAGCAGTTCTTC.

With regard to this clone: One end of the junction fails to match germline, which may point to a read error. The V and J genes are TRBV5-4 and TRBJ2-1, with D perhaps matching TRBD2 (5 bases). CDR1 SGHNT and CDR2 YYREEE come from the germline V gene (reference sequence). The CDR3 spans 15 residues. The DNA of the CDR3 is TGTGCCAGCAGCTTGGCCCCTAGCTCCGACAATGAGCAGTTCTTC. Translation gives CASSLAPSSDNEQFF.

V gene TRBV4-3 combines with J gene TRBJ2-7, with TRBD1 matching 8 bases. J gave up 6 bases and V 1 base, and 8 bases lay outside the gene matches. The length of the CDR3 is 15 residues. The germline V gene encodes CDR1 LGHNA and CDR2 YSLEER. The CDR3 DNA follows: TGCGCCAGCAGCCAAGTTACAGGGGGAATAATCGAGCAGTACTTC. Its translation is CASSQVTGGIIEQYF.

The V gene is TRBV5-1, the J gene TRBJ1-3; D gene ambiguous. Trimming removed 0 bases at V and 0 bases at J, with 13 bases between. The CDR3 covers 17 residues. CDR1 and CDR2 (germline): SGHRS, YFSETQ. The CDR3 loop reads CASSLAGTLGSGNTIYF. In DNA, the CDR3 is TGCGCCAGCAGCTTGGCAGGTACACTCGGCTCTGGAAACACCATATATTTT.